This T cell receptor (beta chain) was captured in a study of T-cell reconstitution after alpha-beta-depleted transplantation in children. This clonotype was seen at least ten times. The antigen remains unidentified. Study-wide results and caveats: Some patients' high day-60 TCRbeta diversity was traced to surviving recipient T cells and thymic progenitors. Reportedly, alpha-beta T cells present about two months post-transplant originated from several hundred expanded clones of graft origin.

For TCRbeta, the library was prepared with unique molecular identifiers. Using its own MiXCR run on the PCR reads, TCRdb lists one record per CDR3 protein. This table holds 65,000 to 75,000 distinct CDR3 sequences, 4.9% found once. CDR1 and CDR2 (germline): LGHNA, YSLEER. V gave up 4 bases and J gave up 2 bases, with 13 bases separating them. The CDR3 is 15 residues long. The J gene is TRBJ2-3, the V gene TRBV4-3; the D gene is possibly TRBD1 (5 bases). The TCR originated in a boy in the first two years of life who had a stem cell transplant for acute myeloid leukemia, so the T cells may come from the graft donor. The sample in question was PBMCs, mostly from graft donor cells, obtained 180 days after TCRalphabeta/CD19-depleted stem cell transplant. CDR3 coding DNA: TGCGCCAGCAGCCCCCAGGGATTTGACACAGATACGCAGTATTTT. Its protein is CASSPQGFDTDTQYF.